The sequence of this T cell receptor beta chain was determined in a study of neurological immune-mediated disorders. MiXCR, run by TCRdb on the 5' RACE reads, gives a single entry per CDR3 protein. Of around 29,000 distinct CDR3 sequences listed, approximately 5.4% are singletons. In germline, CDR1 is SGHRS, CDR2 YFSETQ. This CDR3 has 15 residues. The ends were cut back, 3 bases at V and 4 bases at J, with 13 bases in the middle. The sample holds many counts of this clonotype. V and J are TRBV5-1 and TRBJ1-4; D is ambiguous. Material for sequencing was CD4+ T cells from blood. This sequence was found in a woman between 45 and 65 years old in good health. The CDR3 nucleotides are TGCGCCAGCAGCTCGTCGGGTGAATATAATGAAAAACTGTTTTTT. It specifies CASSSSGEYNEKLFF.